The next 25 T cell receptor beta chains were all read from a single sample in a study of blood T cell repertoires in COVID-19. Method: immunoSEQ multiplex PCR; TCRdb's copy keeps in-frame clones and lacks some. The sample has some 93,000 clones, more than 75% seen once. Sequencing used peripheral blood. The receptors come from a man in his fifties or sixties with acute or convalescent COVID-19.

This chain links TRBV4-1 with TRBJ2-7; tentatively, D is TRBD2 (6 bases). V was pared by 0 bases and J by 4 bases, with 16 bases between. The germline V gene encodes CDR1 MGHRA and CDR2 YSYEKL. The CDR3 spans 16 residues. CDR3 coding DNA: TGCGCCAGCAGCCAAGATAGGACTACTACACTTTACGAGCAGTACTTC. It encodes CASSQDRTTTLYEQYF.

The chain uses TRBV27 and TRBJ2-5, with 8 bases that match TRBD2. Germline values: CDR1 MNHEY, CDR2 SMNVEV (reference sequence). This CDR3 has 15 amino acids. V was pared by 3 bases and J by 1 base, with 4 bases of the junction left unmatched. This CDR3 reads CASSFRRGAQETQYF. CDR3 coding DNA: TGTGCCAGCAGTTTTCGGCGGGGGGCCCAAGAGACCCAGTACTTC.

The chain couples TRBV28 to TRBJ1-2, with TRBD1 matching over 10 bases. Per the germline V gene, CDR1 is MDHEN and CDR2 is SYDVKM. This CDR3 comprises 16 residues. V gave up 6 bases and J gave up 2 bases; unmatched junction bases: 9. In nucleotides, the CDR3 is TGTGCCAGCAGCTTACCCCTGGGACAGGGGAACTATGGCTACACCTTC. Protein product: CASSLPLGQGNYGYTF.

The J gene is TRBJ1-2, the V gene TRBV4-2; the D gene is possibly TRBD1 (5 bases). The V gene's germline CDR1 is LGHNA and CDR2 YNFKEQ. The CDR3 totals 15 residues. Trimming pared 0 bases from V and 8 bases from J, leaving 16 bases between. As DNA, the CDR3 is TGTGCCAGCAGCCAAGAGGTGAGAGGCGGGGACGGCTACACCTTC. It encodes CASSQEVRGGDGYTF.

CDR3 nucleotide sequence: TGTGCCAGCGGACAGGCGAGCACAGATACGCAGTATTTT. It encodes CASGQASTDTQYF. V gene TRBV28 combines with J gene TRBJ2-3; the match to TRBD1 covers 7 bases. In germline, CDR1 is MDHEN, CDR2 SYDVKM. After removal of 8 bases from V and 0 bases from J, the junction contained 2 bases not matched to a gene. This CDR3 has 13 amino acids.

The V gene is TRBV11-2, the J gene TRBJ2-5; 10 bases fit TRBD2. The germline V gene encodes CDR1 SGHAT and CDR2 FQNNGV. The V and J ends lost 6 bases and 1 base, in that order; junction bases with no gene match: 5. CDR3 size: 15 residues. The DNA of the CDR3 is TGTGCCAGCAGGCCAGCTAGCGGGAGCCAAGAGACCCAGTACTTC. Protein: CASRPASGSQETQYF.

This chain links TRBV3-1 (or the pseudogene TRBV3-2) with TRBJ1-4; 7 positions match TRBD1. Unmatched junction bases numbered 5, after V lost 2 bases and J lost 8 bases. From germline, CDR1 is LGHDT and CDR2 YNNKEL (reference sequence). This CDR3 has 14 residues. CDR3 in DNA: TGTGCCAGCAGCCAACGACAGGGCGGGGAAAAACTGTTTTTT. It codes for CASSQRQGGEKLFF.

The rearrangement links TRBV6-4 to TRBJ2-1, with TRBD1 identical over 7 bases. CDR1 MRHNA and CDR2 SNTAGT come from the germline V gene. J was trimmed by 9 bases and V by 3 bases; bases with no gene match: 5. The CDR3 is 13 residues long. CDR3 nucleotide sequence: TGTGCCAGCAGTGATTCACAGGGGAGTGAGCAGTTCTTC. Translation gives CASSDSQGSEQFF.

The CDR3 spells CASSLGVAGGPVDTQYF. The CDR3, as DNA: TGTGCCAGCAGCTTAGGGGTAGCGGGAGGGCCGGTAGATACGCAGTATTTT. The rearrangement joins TRBV7-8 to TRBJ2-3, with 11 bases aligning to TRBD2. J was trimmed by 5 bases and V by 1 base; bases with no gene match: 8. Germline V gives CDR1 SGHVS, CDR2 FQNEAQ. The CDR3 runs to 17 residues.

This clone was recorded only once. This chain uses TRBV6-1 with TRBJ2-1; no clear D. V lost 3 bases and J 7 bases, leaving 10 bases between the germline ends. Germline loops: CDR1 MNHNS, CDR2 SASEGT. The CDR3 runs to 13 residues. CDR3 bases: TGTGCCAGCAGTGATCCGTCTCGGAATGAGCAGTTCTTC. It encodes CASSDPSRNEQFF.

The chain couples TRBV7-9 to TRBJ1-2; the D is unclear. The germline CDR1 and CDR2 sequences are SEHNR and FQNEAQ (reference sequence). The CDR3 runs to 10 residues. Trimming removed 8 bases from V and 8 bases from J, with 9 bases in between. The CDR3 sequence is CASGNIGYTF. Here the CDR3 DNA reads TGTGCCAGCGGTAACATCGGCTACACCTTC.

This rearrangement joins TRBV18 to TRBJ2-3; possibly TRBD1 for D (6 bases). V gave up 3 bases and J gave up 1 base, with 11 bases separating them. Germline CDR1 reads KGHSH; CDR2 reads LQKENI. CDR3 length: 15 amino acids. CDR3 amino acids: CASSPRTEGTDTQYF. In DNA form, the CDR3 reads TGTGCCAGCTCACCCCGGACAGAAGGCACAGATACGCAGTATTTT.

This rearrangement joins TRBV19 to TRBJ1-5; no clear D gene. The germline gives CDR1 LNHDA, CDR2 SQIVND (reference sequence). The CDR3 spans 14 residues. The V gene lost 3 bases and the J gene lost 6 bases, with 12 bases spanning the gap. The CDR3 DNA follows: TGTGCCAGTAGTATTATTGCGGGGAGTCAGCCCCAGCATTTT. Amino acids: CASSIIAGSQPQHF.

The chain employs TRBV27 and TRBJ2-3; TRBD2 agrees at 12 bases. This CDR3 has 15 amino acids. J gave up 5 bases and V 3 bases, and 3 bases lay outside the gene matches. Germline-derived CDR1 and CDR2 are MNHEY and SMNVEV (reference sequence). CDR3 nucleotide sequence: TGTGCCAGCAGTTTTCGGACTAGCGGGAAAGATACGCAGTATTTT. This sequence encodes CASSFRTSGKDTQYF.

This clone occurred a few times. CDR3 in amino acids: CAPLGGYGYTF. DNA for the CDR3: TGCGCCCCCCTAGGGGGCTATGGCTACACCTTC. The chain combines TRBV5-1 with TRBJ1-2, with D possibly being TRBD1 (6 bases). Germline V gene data show CDR1 as SGHRS and CDR2 as YFSETQ. Trimming took off 10 bases at V and 4 bases at J, with 11 bases between the two ends. The CDR3 extends over 11 amino acids.

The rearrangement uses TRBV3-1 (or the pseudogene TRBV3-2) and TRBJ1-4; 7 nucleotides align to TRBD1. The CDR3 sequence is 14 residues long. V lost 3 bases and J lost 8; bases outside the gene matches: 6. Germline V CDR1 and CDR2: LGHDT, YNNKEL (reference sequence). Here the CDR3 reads CASSHAGTAEKLFF. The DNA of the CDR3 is TGTGCCAGCAGCCATGCCGGGACAGCCGAAAAACTGTTTTTT.

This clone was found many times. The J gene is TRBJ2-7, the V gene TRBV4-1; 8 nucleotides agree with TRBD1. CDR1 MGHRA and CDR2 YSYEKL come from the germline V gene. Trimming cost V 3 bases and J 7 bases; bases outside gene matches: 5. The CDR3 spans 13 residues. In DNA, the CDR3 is TGCGCCAGCAGCCAGGGACAGGCCTCTGAGCAGTACTTC. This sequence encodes CASSQGQASEQYF.

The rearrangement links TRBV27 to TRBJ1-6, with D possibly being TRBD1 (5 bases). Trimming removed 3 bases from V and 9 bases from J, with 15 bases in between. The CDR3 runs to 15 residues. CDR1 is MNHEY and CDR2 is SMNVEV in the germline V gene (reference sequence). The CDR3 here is CASSFGLVGGSPLHF. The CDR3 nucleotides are TGTGCCAGCAGTTTCGGCTTGGTGGGGGGTTCACCCCTCCACTTT.

The CDR3 protein is CASSLYEGASTDTQYF. CDR3 nucleotide sequence: TGTGCCAGCAGTTTATACGAGGGGGCGAGCACAGATACGCAGTATTTT. The chain couples TRBV27 to TRBJ2-3, with TRBD1 matching 7 bases. This CDR3 contains 16 residues. Germline V gives CDR1 MNHEY, CDR2 SMNVEV (reference sequence). J gave up 0 bases and V 1 base, and 4 bases lay outside the gene matches.

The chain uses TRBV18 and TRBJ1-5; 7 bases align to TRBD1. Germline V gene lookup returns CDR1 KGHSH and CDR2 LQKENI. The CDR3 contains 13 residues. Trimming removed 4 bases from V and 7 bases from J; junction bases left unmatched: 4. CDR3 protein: CASSQGAGQPQHF. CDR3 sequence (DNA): TGTGCCAGCTCACAGGGGGCAGGACAGCCCCAGCATTTT. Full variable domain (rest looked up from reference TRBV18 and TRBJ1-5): NAGVMQNPRHLVRRRGQEARLRCSPMKGHSHVYWYRQLPEEGLKFMVYLQKENIIDESGMPKERFSAEFPKEGPSILRIQQVVRGDSAAYFCASSQGAGQPQHFGDGTRLSIL.

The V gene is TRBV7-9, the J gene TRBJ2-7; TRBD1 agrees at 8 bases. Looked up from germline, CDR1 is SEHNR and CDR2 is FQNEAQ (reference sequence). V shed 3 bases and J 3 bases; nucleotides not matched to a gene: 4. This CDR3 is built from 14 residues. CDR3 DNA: TGTGCCAGCAGCTTGACAGGGGAGTTCTACGAGCAGTACTTC. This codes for CASSLTGEFYEQYF.

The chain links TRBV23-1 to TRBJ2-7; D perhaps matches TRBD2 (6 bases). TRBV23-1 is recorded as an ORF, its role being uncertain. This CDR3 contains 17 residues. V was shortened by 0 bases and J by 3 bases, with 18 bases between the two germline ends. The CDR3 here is CASSQSKKGLNFYEQYF. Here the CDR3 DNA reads TGCGCCAGCAGTCAATCAAAGAAGGGACTTAATTTCTACGAGCAGTACTTC.

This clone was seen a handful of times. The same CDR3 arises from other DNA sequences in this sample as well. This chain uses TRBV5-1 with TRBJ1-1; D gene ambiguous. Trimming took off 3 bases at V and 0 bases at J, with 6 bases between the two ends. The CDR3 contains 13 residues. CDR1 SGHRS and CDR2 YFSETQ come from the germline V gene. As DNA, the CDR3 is TGCGCCAGCAGCTATACTCTGAACACTGAAGCTTTCTTT. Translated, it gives CASSYTLNTEAFF. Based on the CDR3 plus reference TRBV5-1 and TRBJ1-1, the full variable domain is KAGVTQTPRYLIKTRGQQVTLSCSPISGHRSVSWYQQTPGQGLQFLFEYFSETQRNKGNFPGRFSGRQFSNSRSEMNVSTLELGDSALYLCASSYTLNTEAFFGQGTRLTVV.

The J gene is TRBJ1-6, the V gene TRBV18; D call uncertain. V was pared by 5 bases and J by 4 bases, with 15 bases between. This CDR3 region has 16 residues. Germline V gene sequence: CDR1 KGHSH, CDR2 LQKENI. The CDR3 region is CASSELTQIYNSPLHF. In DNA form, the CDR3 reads TGTGCCAGCTCAGAACTGACACAAATTTATAATTCACCCCTCCACTTT.

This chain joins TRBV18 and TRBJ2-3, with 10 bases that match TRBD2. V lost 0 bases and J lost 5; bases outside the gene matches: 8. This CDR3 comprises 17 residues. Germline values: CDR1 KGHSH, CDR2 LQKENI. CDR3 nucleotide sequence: TGTGCCAGCTCACCACCAGCGGGAGGGCCTTATGAAGATACGCAGTATTTT. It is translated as CASSPPAGGPYEDTQYF.